One TCR beta chain is described in this entry. Its antigen is still unknown. CDR3 size: 14 residues. The junction had 13 bases not matched to a gene; V was cut back by 3 bases and J by 11 bases. Germline-derived CDR1 and CDR2 are SGDLS and YYNGEE. This sample stems from a study of blood T cells in healthy people across ages. General observations from the study: Diversity estimated from one million T cells was considered an underestimate. The fall in TCR beta diversity per million T cells was roughly linear with age. PBMCs that were unsorted prevented a conclusive naive versus antigen-experienced comparison.

Every donor gave roughly 9.2 milliliters of peripheral blood. Then a second PCR, running roughly 7 to 11 cycles, was carried out with a sample-barcoded 5' primer and a J-beta primer mix. From the 5' RACE reads, TCRdb called clonotypes with MiXCR, one entry per CDR3 protein. The sample carries over 1,300,000 distinct CDR3 sequences, around 59% recorded once. The sequenced sample consisted of blood. This TCR came from a man between 18 and 35 years old in good health. The rearrangement uses TRBV9 and TRBJ2-5; 7 positions agree with TRBD1. CDR3 DNA sequence: TGTGCCAGCAGCGGGGGACAGTTTCGGAATGAGCAGTACTTC. Translating gives CASSGGQFRNEQYF.